The text below deals with one TCR beta chain. The data are from a study of cytomegalovirus exposure and HLA in healthy donors. The overall study: In an earlier analysis, 95 million to 130 million unique TCR beta sequences were found from about 180 million T cells.

V was shortened by 10 bases and J by 0 bases, with 12 bases between the two germline ends. CDR3 length: 13 residues. CDR1 LNHDA and CDR2 SQIVND come from the germline V gene (reference sequence). PCR primers comprised 60 Vbeta and 13 Jbeta primers. Clones were read by immunoSEQ multiplex PCR, and TCRdb kept only the in-frame ones, dropping some. This sample's table has over 60,000 clones. This receptor was obtained from a female donor in good health and CMV-seropositive. This chain connects TRBV19 to TRBJ1-1; D unresolved. The sequenced material came from PBMCs. The CDR3 DNA sequence: TGTGCCACCCAGAACTATTTGAACACTGAAGCTTTCTTT. It encodes CATQNYLNTEAFF.